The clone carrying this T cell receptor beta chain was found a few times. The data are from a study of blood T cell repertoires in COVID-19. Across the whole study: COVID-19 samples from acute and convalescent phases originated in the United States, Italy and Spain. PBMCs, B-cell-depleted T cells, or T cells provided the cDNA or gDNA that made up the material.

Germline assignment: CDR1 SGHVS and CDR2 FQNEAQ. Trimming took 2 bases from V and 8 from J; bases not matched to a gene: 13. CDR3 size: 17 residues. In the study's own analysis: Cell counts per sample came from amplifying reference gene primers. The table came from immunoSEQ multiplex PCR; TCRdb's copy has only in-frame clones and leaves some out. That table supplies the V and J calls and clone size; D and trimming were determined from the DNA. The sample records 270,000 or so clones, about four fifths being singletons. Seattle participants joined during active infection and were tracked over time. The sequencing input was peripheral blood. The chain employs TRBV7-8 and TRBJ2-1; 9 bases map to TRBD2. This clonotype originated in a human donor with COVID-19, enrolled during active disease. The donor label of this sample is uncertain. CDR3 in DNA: TGTGCCAGCAGCTTACGGTTGGGCGGGAGGGACGCGTATGAGCAGTTCTTC. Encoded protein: CASSLRLGGRDAYEQFF.